A selection of T cell receptor beta chains follows, all from one sample in a study of shared clonotypes between healthy human individuals. TCRdb's table, derived via immunoSEQ multiplex PCR, lists solely in-frame clones and lacks some. The table records 550,000 to 600,000 clones, nearly 98% of them present only once. The sequenced sample consisted of naive CD8+ T cells sorted from blood. Every receptor here comes from a man aged 30 to 39 in good health. CDR3s include the opening cysteine and the closing phenylalanine or tryptophan. A D gene is named only where the DNA matches it firmly. Clone size is shown for a subset of rows, as once, few, many or a class of expanded clone.

v_gene: TRBV9; abundance: .; j_gene: TRBJ1-5; d_gene: TRBD1; CDR3aa: CASSARGGSNQPQHF; CDR3nt: TGTGCCAGCAGCGCGCGAGGGGGCAGCAATCAGCCCCAGCATTTT
v_gene: TRBV5-6; abundance: .; j_gene: TRBJ1-1; d_gene: .; CDR3aa: CASSLNGEGTEAFF; CDR3nt: TGTGCCAGCAGCTTAAATGGGGAGGGCACTGAAGCTTTCTTT
v_gene: TRBV6-6; abundance: .; j_gene: TRBJ1-1; d_gene: TRBD1; CDR3aa: CASSYSPGGNTEAFF; CDR3nt: TGTGCCAGCAGTTACTCGCCAGGGGGGAACACTGAAGCTTTCTTT
v_gene: TRBV4-3; abundance: .; j_gene: TRBJ1-2; d_gene: .; CDR3aa: CASSPSEGFGYGYTF; CDR3nt: TGCGCCAGCAGCCCTTCTGAGGGGTTTGGCTATGGCTACACCTTC
v_gene: TRBV5-1; abundance: .; j_gene: TRBJ2-7; d_gene: .; CDR3aa: CASSPLRGTYEQYF; CDR3nt: TGCGCCAGCAGCCCCCTAAGAGGGACCTACGAGCAGTACTTC
v_gene: TRBV7-8; abundance: .; j_gene: TRBJ1-5; d_gene: .; CDR3aa: CASSLGGYNQPQHF; CDR3nt: TGTGCCAGCAGCTTAGGGGGATACAATCAGCCCCAGCATTTT
v_gene: TRBV2; abundance: .; j_gene: TRBJ2-1; d_gene: TRBD2; CDR3aa: CASTGGASYNEQFF; CDR3nt: TGTGCCAGCACCGGGGGGGCCAGCTACAATGAGCAGTTCTTC
v_gene: TRBV11-2; abundance: .; j_gene: TRBJ2-7; d_gene: .; CDR3aa: CASSLEAGYEQYF; CDR3nt: TGTGCCAGCAGCTTAGAGGCTGGCTACGAGCAGTACTTC
v_gene: TRBV7-9; abundance: once; j_gene: TRBJ2-7; d_gene: .; CDR3aa: CASSPRDTRYEQYF; CDR3nt: TGTGCCAGCAGCCCCCGGGACACACGATACGAGCAGTACTTC
v_gene: TRBV5-6; abundance: once; j_gene: TRBJ2-7; d_gene: .; CDR3aa: CASSWANEQYF; CDR3nt: TGTGCCAGCAGCTGGGCGAACGAGCAGTACTTC